A single sample gave rise to the 31 T cell receptor beta chains below, sequenced in a study of CD8 T cells in ankylosing spondylitis. Study-wide results and caveats: Several highly homologous variants made up a TCR beta motif, and this motif appeared characteristic of ankylosing spondylitis blood.

The antigens these receptors bind are not known. TCRdb processed the 5' RACE reads anew with MiXCR; each CDR3 protein has one entry. The profile covers about 840,000 distinct CDR3 sequences, with approximately 12% appearing a single time and about 0.5% taken by the ten largest. Specimen: blood, either unsorted or a sorted T cell fraction (not recorded which). These receptors all come from a male donor with ankylosing spondylitis.

Many counts were recorded for this clonotype. The chain is built from TRBV24-1 and TRBJ1-2; D might be TRBD1 (5 bases). Trimming cost V 3 bases and J 6 bases, with 16 bases left between them. Germline V gene data show CDR1 as KGHDR and CDR2 as SFDVKD. This CDR3 contains 15 residues. DNA of the CDR3: TGTGCCACCAGTGATGGGGGACGGCCCTTTAATGGCTACACCTTC. Protein product: CATSDGGRPFNGYTF.

V usage is TRBV6-5 and J usage is TRBJ2-2, with TRBD1 matching 7 bases. This CDR3 spans 14 amino acids. Germline trimming cut 4 bases from V and 6 bases from J; bases unmatched to any gene: 5. The V gene's germline CDR1 is MNHEY and CDR2 SVGAGI. Written as DNA, the CDR3 is TGTGCCAGCAGTTGGGACAGTCACGCCGGGGAGCTGTTTTTT. It is translated as CASSWDSHAGELFF.

This clonotype appeared a few times. This rearrangement joins TRBV3-1 to TRBJ2-5, with TRBD1 matching 9 bases. Germline V gene sequence: CDR1 LGHDT, CDR2 YNNKEL (reference sequence). Trimming took 1 base from V and 4 from J; bases not matched to a gene: 1. The CDR3 contains 14 residues. CDR3: CASSQGDRVETQYF. Written as DNA, the CDR3 is TGTGCCAGCAGCCAAGGGGACAGGGTAGAGACCCAGTACTTC.

This clonotype came up a few times. V gene TRBV4-2 combines with J gene TRBJ2-1; perhaps TRBD2 as D (5 bases). Trimming shortened V by 0 bases and J by 9 bases, and 9 bases separated the two germline ends. The CDR3 runs 13 residues. The germline gives CDR1 LGHNA, CDR2 YNFKEQ. CDR3 residues: CASSQDRGIEQFF. The CDR3, as DNA: TGTGCCAGCAGCCAAGATCGGGGAATTGAGCAGTTCTTC.

This clonotype was picked up many times. The genes are TRBV5-1 and TRBJ1-1; D is unclear. This CDR3 has 16 residues. Germline V gene sequence: CDR1 SGHRS, CDR2 YFSETQ. Trimming took off 0 bases at V and 3 bases at J, with 15 bases between the two ends. CDR3 nucleotides: TGCGCCAGCAGCTTGGCGAGGGCGGTGGGTGACACTGAAGCTTTCTTT. This codes for CASSLARAVGDTEAFF.

The chain's CDR3 is CSSLGLAGTYTQYF. The CDR3 DNA reads TGCAGTAGTTTAGGGTTAGCGGGGACCTATACGCAGTATTTT. The chain links TRBV20-1 to TRBJ2-3; 8 positions agree with TRBD2. This CDR3 is built from 14 residues. J lost 7 bases, V lost 8 bases, and 14 bases had no gene match. Germline V CDR1 and CDR2: DFQATT, SNEGSKA (reference sequence).

This clonotype has only one observation. The chain couples TRBV15 to TRBJ2-1; D is possibly TRBD1 or TRBD2 (6 bases each). The CDR3 runs to 16 residues. Germline V gene sequence: CDR1 LNHNV, CDR2 YYDKDF (reference sequence). The V and J ends lost 3 bases and 7 bases respectively, with 19 bases between them. The CDR3 nucleotides read TGTGCCACCAGCAGGGCCACTAGCCGTGGACAGAATGAGCAGTTCTTC. Translating it yields CATSRATSRGQNEQFF. The whole variable domain, remainder taken from reference TRBV15 and TRBJ2-1, is DAMVIQNPRYQVTQFGKPVTLSCSQTLNHNVMYWYQQKSSQAPKLLFHYYDKDFNNEADTPDNFQSRRPNTSFCFLDIRSPGLGDTAMYLCATSRATSRGQNEQFFGPGTRLTVL.

The sample holds a few counts of this clonotype. V is TRBV13 and J is TRBJ2-7; 8 bases are a match to TRBD1. The V gene's germline CDR1 is PRHDT and CDR2 FYEKMQ (reference sequence). The V segment lost 5 bases and the J segment 7 bases; nucleotides outside the gene matches: 16. This CDR3 is built from 16 residues. The CDR3 nucleotides are TGTGCCAGCAGCCTCCGGGCCAGGGGGCGGTTTTGGGAGCAGTACTTC. It is translated as CASSLRARGRFWEQYF.

The V and J genes are TRBV20-1 and TRBJ1-5, with D possibly matching TRBD1 (6 bases). Trimming shortened V by 5 bases and J by 5 bases, and 10 bases separated the two germline ends. CDR1 is DFQATT, CDR2 SNEGSKA, per germline (reference sequence). This CDR3 has 12 residues. The CDR3 sequence: CSAWTDYQPQHF. The CDR3 region has the DNA TGCAGTGCTTGGACAGATTATCAGCCCCAGCATTTT.

This clonotype was detected a few times. The chain is built from TRBV6-5 and TRBJ2-3; possible D gene TRBD1, 5 bases. The germline gives CDR1 MNHEY, CDR2 SVGAGI. The V and J ends lost 2 bases and 2 bases respectively, with 11 bases between them. This CDR3 spans 15 amino acids. CDR3 bases: TGTGCCAGCAGTTACCAGGGTGCGGACACAGATACGCAGTATTTT. Protein sequence: CASSYQGADTDTQYF.

This clonotype has ten or more counts. J is TRBJ2-7 and V is TRBV6-6, with D perhaps matching TRBD2 (5 bases). There are 12 residues in the CDR3. The ends were cut back, 8 bases at V and 5 bases at J, with 13 bases in the middle. Per germline, CDR1 MNHNY and CDR2 SVGAGI (reference sequence). The CDR3: CASRSGVHEQYF. DNA of the CDR3: TGTGCCAGCCGATCCGGGGTGCACGAGCAGTACTTC.

This clonotype was seen only a few times. J is TRBJ2-2 and V is TRBV7-2, with 8 bases fitting TRBD2. Germline assignment: CDR1 SGHTA and CDR2 FQGNSA. The CDR3 covers 17 residues. Trimming at V came to 2 bases and at J to 5 bases, leaving 10 bases not matched to a gene. In DNA, the CDR3 is TGTGCCAGCAGCTTAACCCCCGGTGGCGGGAGGACCGGGGAGCTGTTTTTT. As protein: CASSLTPGGGRTGELFF.

This clonotype was counted ten times or more. The J gene is TRBJ2-1, the V gene TRBV5-1; D gene unclear. Trimming took off 0 bases at V and 0 bases at J, with 4 bases between the two ends. Per the germline V gene, CDR1 is SGHRS and CDR2 is YFSETQ. The CDR3 consists of 14 residues. The CDR3 DNA reads TGCGCCAGCAGCTTGGGGGACTCCTACAATGAGCAGTTCTTC. It yields the protein CASSLGDSYNEQFF.

There are many counts of this clonotype. The rearrangement links TRBV28 to TRBJ1-3; possible D gene TRBD1, 5 bases. The V end was cut by 5 bases, the J end by 4 bases, with 12 bases between. Per germline, CDR1 MDHEN and CDR2 SYDVKM. The CDR3 spans 14 residues. In DNA form, the CDR3 reads TGTGCCAGCAGTCCCCAGGGATCCGGAAACACCATATATTTT. Amino acids: CASSPQGSGNTIYF.

This clonotype has only a few counts. For the CDR3, the DNA is TGTGCCAGCAGACCCGACTCGGGCTCCTACGAGCAGTACTTC. Translation gives CASRPDSGSYEQYF. The chain carries TRBV7-2 and TRBJ2-7; no clear D gene. Trimming cost V 6 bases and J 0 bases, with 12 bases left between them. The germline gives CDR1 SGHTA, CDR2 FQGNSA. The CDR3 is 14 amino acids.

In its sample, this clonotype was seen a few times. This chain links TRBV6-2 or TRBV6-3 with TRBJ1-6; D gene uncertain. This CDR3 has 14 amino acids. Trimming cost V 6 bases and J 11 bases, with 17 bases left between them. From germline, CDR1 is MNHEY and CDR2 SVGEGT. The CDR3 nucleotides are TGTGCCAGCAGCGTTAGACGCGGGCCGGCACCCCTCCACTTT. Its translation is CASSVRRGPAPLHF.

This chain links TRBV2 with TRBJ1-2; weak D call: TRBD1 (5 bases). This CDR3 contains 15 residues. Deletions cut 6 bases from V and 6 bases from J, with 20 bases between. CDR1 and CDR2 from the germline V gene are SNHLY and FYNNEI. This CDR3 reads CASRYDRLKTNGYTF. DNA for the CDR3: TGTGCCAGCAGATACGACAGACTTAAGACAAATGGCTACACCTTC.

This clonotype was seen at least ten times. The V call is TRBV5-1, the J call TRBJ2-5, with D perhaps assigned TRBD1 or TRBD2 (5 bases each). Trimming pared 4 bases from V and 5 bases from J, leaving 15 bases between. Germline V gene data show CDR1 as SGHRS and CDR2 as YFSETQ. The CDR3 loop spans 14 amino acids. CDR3 amino acids: CASSVKGPDETQYF. As DNA, the CDR3 is TGCGCCAGCAGCGTTAAGGGACCTGATGAGACCCAGTACTTC.

This chain joins TRBV20-1 and TRBJ2-7, with 8 positions matching TRBD2. CDR3 length equals 15 residues. CDR1 and CDR2 from the germline V gene are DFQATT and SNEGSKA (reference sequence). J lost 0 bases, V lost 3 bases, and 7 bases had no gene match. CDR3 in amino acids: CSASELAASSYEQYF. The CDR3 DNA follows: TGCAGTGCTAGTGAACTAGCGGCCAGCTCCTACGAGCAGTACTTC.

This clonotype showed up many times. This rearrangement joins TRBV10-3 to TRBJ2-7; 7 bases are a match to TRBD2. CDR3 length: 16 amino acids. V shed 0 bases and J 0 bases; nucleotides not matched to a gene: 5. Germline V gene lookup returns CDR1 ENHRY and CDR2 SYGVKD. DNA of the CDR3: TGTGCCATCAGTGAGTCGGGCGGGGGAAGCTCCTACGAGCAGTACTTC. Translating it yields CAISESGGGSSYEQYF.

This clonotype was seen only a few times. The rearrangement uses TRBV6-5 and TRBJ1-1; D ambiguous. Deletions cut 10 bases from V and 9 bases from J, with 18 bases between. The CDR3 contains 12 residues. Germline V gives CDR1 MNHEY, CDR2 SVGAGI. The CDR3 sequence: CATQLGGTKAFF. CDR3 in DNA: TGTGCCACTCAGTTGGGAGGCACCAAAGCTTTCTTT.

This clonotype occurred many times. The chain is built from TRBV5-1 and TRBJ1-5; D possibly corresponds to TRBD1 (5 bases). Trimming removed 0 bases from V and 4 bases from J, with 11 bases in between. Germline V gives CDR1 SGHRS, CDR2 YFSETQ. The CDR3 spans 15 residues. CDR3 bases: TGCGCCAGCAGCTTGGGTGGGGGACCTAATCAGCCCCAGCATTTT. Translation: CASSLGGGPNQPQHF. Full variable domain (outside the CDR3, taken from reference TRBV5-1 and TRBJ1-5): KAGVTQTPRYLIKTRGQQVTLSCSPISGHRSVSWYQQTPGQGLQFLFEYFSETQRNKGNFPGRFSGRQFSNSRSEMNVSTLELGDSALYLCASSLGGGPNQPQHFGDGTRLSIL.

The sample holds a few counts of this clonotype. The CDR3 spells CASSQENTRGNTGELFF. The CDR3 DNA reads TGCGCCAGCAGCCAAGAGAATACACGGGGGAACACCGGGGAGCTGTTTTTT. V is TRBV4-3 and J is TRBJ2-2; perhaps TRBD2 as D (5 bases). In germline, CDR1 is LGHNA, CDR2 YSLEER. CDR3 length: 17 amino acids. Trimming took 0 bases from V and 1 from J, leaving 12 bases between them.

This clonotype has a handful of counts. This rearrangement joins TRBV20-1 to TRBJ2-1; D not resolved. The CDR3 has 14 residues. The V end lost 6 bases, the J end lost 3 bases, and 15 bases lay between the germline ends. Germline V lookup: CDR1 DFQATT, CDR2 SNEGSKA (reference sequence). The chain's CDR3 is CSAFRETHYNEQFF. The CDR3 coding sequence is TGCAGTGCCTTTCGAGAGACGCACTACAATGAGCAGTTCTTC.

In this sample, this clonotype turned up many times. V is TRBV6-2 or TRBV6-3 and J is TRBJ2-7, with a tentative D call TRBD2 (6 bases). Trimming left V 6 bases short and J 3 bases short, with 24 bases between. The CDR3 length is 17 residues. CDR1 MNHEY and CDR2 SVGEGT come from the germline V gene. The CDR3 region is CASSPSPGLLRDYEQYF. In DNA, the CDR3 is TGTGCCAGCAGCCCCAGCCCGGGACTCCTAAGGGACTACGAGCAGTACTTC.

The CDR3 spells CSVSGRLQETQYF. CDR3 bases: TGCAGCGTTAGCGGACGGCTCCAAGAGACCCAGTACTTC. This sequence joins TRBV29-1 and TRBJ2-5; weak D call: TRBD2 (5 bases). Germline lookup yields CDR1 SQVTM and CDR2 ANQGSEA. The V and J ends lost 5 bases and 1 base respectively, with 11 bases between them. The CDR3 covers 13 residues.

The chain uses TRBV19 and TRBJ2-2; D is unresolved. This CDR3 contains 14 residues. Germline assignment: CDR1 LNHDA and CDR2 SQIVND (reference sequence). Trimming removed 7 bases at V and 1 base at J, with 10 bases between. CDR3 sequence (DNA): TGTGCCAGTATCAACGACCTGAACACCGGGGAGCTGTTTTTT. The encoded protein is CASINDLNTGELFF.

The rearrangement joins TRBV12-3 or TRBV12-4 to TRBJ1-5; D is unresolved. CDR3 size: 14 residues. Trimming stripped 3 bases from V and 2 bases from J, with 8 bases between. CDR3 sequence (DNA): TGTGCCAGCAGTTTGGGGTTTGGCAATCAGCCCCAGCATTTT. Its protein product is CASSLGFGNQPQHF.

This sequence joins TRBV7-9 and TRBJ1-6; 7 nucleotides match TRBD1. With V trimmed by 5 bases and J by 10 bases, 11 bases remained unmatched. The germline V gene has CDR1 SEHNR and CDR2 FQNEAQ (reference sequence). The CDR3 loop spans 15 amino acids. The DNA for the CDR3 is TGTGCCAGCAGCCCGGGACAGACCCTCCACTCACCCCTCCACTTT. The encoded protein is CASSPGQTLHSPLHF.

This clonotype was seen repeatedly, ten times or more. This chain connects TRBV7-2 to TRBJ2-5; D possibly corresponds to TRBD2 (5 bases). The CDR3 is made up of 14 amino acids. V was cut by 0 bases and J by 5 bases, with 10 bases left in between. The germline V gene has CDR1 SGHTA and CDR2 FQGNSA. CDR3 sequence: CASSLAGWRETQYF. CDR3 DNA: TGTGCCAGCAGCTTAGCGGGATGGAGGGAGACCCAGTACTTC.

This clonotype was seen at least ten times. This chain uses TRBV15 with TRBJ1-1; D is unclear. The CDR3 has 13 residues. The V end was cut by 1 base, the J end by 4 bases, with 7 bases between. The germline V gene has CDR1 LNHNV and CDR2 YYDKDF (reference sequence). The CDR3 is CATSRVEGTEAFF. CDR3 coding DNA: TGTGCCACCAGCAGAGTGGAGGGCACTGAAGCTTTCTTT. Full variable domain (rest looked up from reference TRBV15 and TRBJ1-1): DAMVIQNPRYQVTQFGKPVTLSCSQTLNHNVMYWYQQKSSQAPKLLFHYYDKDFNNEADTPDNFQSRRPNTSFCFLDIRSPGLGDTAMYLCATSRVEGTEAFFGQGTRLTVV.